Listed below are T cell receptor beta chains from one sample, sequenced in a study of T cells in localized non-small cell lung cancer. The repertoire was sequenced with immunoSEQ multiplex PCR; TCRdb's copy has only in-frame clones and lacks some. Here the sample spans 15,000 to 20,000 clones, more than 65% being singletons. The input for sequencing was peripheral blood, taken before any cancer treatment. These receptors were obtained from a male donor aged 60 or over with stage I lung adenocarcinoma. Both conserved end residues are part of each CDR3. The D gene is left open where the match is weak. Size is omitted from some rows. Given values are once, few, many or a class for expanded clones.

J gene: TRBJ2-3
D gene: TRBD2
CDR3 length: 14
clone size: -
V gene: TRBV7-3
CDR3 protein: CASSDTSGGNTQYF
CDR3 DNA: TGTGCCAGCAGCGACACTAGCGGGGGTAATACGCAGTATTTT

J gene: TRBJ1-4
D gene: TRBD1
CDR3 length: 14
clone size: -
V gene: TRBV5-1
CDR3 protein: CASSYTGGDEKLFF
CDR3 DNA: TGCGCCAGCAGCTATACAGGGGGCGATGAAAAACTGTTTTTT

J gene: TRBJ2-7
D gene: -
CDR3 length: 12
clone size: -
V gene: TRBV6-5
CDR3 protein: CASSRGASEQYF
CDR3 DNA: TGTGCCAGCAGCAGGGGCGCAAGCGAGCAGTACTTC

J gene: TRBJ2-2
D gene: -
CDR3 length: 15
clone size: -
V gene: TRBV9
CDR3 protein: CASSGEVGVAGELFF
CDR3 DNA: TGTGCCAGCAGCGGAGAGGTGGGAGTGGCCGGGGAGCTGTTTTTT

J gene: TRBJ2-2
D gene: -
CDR3 length: 15
clone size: -
V gene: TRBV7-9
CDR3 protein: CASSPFTPSARELFF
CDR3 DNA: TGTGCCAGCAGCCCTTTTACTCCGTCTGCGCGGGAGCTGTTTTTT

J gene: TRBJ2-7
D gene: TRBD2
CDR3 length: 15
clone size: -
V gene: TRBV5-4
CDR3 protein: CASSRELAREDEQYF
CDR3 DNA: TGTGCCAGCAGCCGCGAGCTGGCGCGGGAGGACGAGCAGTACTTC

J gene: TRBJ2-5
D gene: -
CDR3 length: 11
clone size: -
V gene: TRBV20-1
CDR3 protein: CSALTQETQYF
CDR3 DNA: TGCAGTGCCTTAACTCAAGAGACCCAGTACTTC

J gene: TRBJ1-1
D gene: -
CDR3 length: 13
clone size: -
V gene: TRBV19
CDR3 protein: CASREGGGTEAFF
CDR3 DNA: TGTGCCAGTAGGGAAGGGGGAGGAACTGAAGCTTTCTTT

J gene: TRBJ2-1
D gene: -
CDR3 length: 15
clone size: -
V gene: TRBV2
CDR3 protein: CASRHRDVAHHEQFF
CDR3 DNA: TGTGCCAGCAGGCACCGGGACGTGGCTCACCATGAGCAGTTCTTC

J gene: TRBJ2-3
D gene: TRBD2
CDR3 length: 17
clone size: -
V gene: TRBV9
CDR3 protein: CASSVVGLAGDTDTQYF
CDR3 DNA: TGTGCCAGCAGCGTAGTGGGACTAGCGGGGGACACAGATACGCAGTATTTT

J gene: TRBJ2-7
D gene: TRBD2
CDR3 length: 16
clone size: -
V gene: TRBV5-4
CDR3 protein: CASSSPSGGRPYEQYF
CDR3 DNA: TGTGCCAGCAGCTCTCCTTCGGGCGGGAGGCCCTACGAGCAGTACTTC

J gene: TRBJ2-7
D gene: TRBD1
CDR3 length: 15
clone size: -
V gene: TRBV9
CDR3 protein: CASSAGQGISYEQYF
CDR3 DNA: TGTGCCAGCAGCGCCGGACAGGGGATCTCCTACGAGCAGTACTTC

J gene: TRBJ2-1
D gene: -
CDR3 length: 10
clone size: once
V gene: TRBV7-7
CDR3 protein: CASSSNEQFF
CDR3 DNA: TGTGCTAGCAGCTCCAATGAGCAGTTCTTC

J gene: TRBJ1-6
D gene: -
CDR3 length: 12
clone size: -
V gene: TRBV30
CDR3 protein: CASFRDNSPLHF
CDR3 DNA: TGTGCCTCGTTCCGGGACAATTCACCCCTCCACTTT

J gene: TRBJ1-3
D gene: TRBD1
CDR3 length: 14
clone size: -
V gene: TRBV5-1
CDR3 protein: CASSYGQAGNTIYF
CDR3 DNA: TGCGCCAGCAGCTATGGACAGGCTGGAAACACCATATATTTT

J gene: TRBJ1-4
D gene: TRBD1
CDR3 length: 16
clone size: once
V gene: TRBV7-9
CDR3 protein: CASSLGLGQGHEKLFF
CDR3 DNA: TGTGCCAGCAGCTTAGGTTTGGGACAGGGTCATGAAAAACTGTTTTTT

J gene: TRBJ1-4
D gene: -
CDR3 length: 14
clone size: once
V gene: TRBV5-4
CDR3 protein: CASSLRQRPGKLFF
CDR3 DNA: TGTGCCAGCAGCTTAAGACAACGCCCGGGAAAACTGTTTTTT

J gene: TRBJ2-5
D gene: -
CDR3 length: 11
clone size: -
V gene: TRBV20-1
CDR3 protein: CSGEFQETQYF
CDR3 DNA: TGCAGTGGGGAGTTCCAAGAGACCCAGTACTTC

J gene: TRBJ2-1
D gene: -
CDR3 length: 15
clone size: -
V gene: TRBV4-1
CDR3 protein: CASSQDRVGWNEQFF
CDR3 DNA: TGCGCCAGCAGCCAAGATCGGGTAGGGTGGAATGAGCAGTTCTTC

J gene: TRBJ1-3
D gene: -
CDR3 length: 19
clone size: -
V gene: TRBV28
CDR3 protein: CASSLSGAMPGFSGNTIYF
CDR3 DNA: TGTGCCAGCAGTTTATCGGGCGCTATGCCAGGGTTCTCTGGAAACACCATATATTTT

J gene: TRBJ2-1
D gene: TRBD2
CDR3 length: 15
clone size: once
V gene: TRBV10-2
CDR3 protein: CASSSGGFNYNEQFF
CDR3 DNA: TGCGCCAGCAGTAGCGGGGGGTTTAATTACAATGAGCAGTTCTTC

J gene: TRBJ1-2
D gene: -
CDR3 length: 12
clone size: -
V gene: TRBV14
CDR3 protein: CASSQEYYGYTF
CDR3 DNA: TGTGCCAGCAGCCAAGAATACTATGGCTACACCTTC

J gene: TRBJ2-5
D gene: TRBD1
CDR3 length: 16
clone size: -
V gene: TRBV5-5
CDR3 protein: CASSLGQGASQETQYF
CDR3 DNA: TGTGCCAGCAGCTTAGGACAGGGGGCCTCCCAAGAGACCCAGTACTTC

J gene: TRBJ2-3
D gene: -
CDR3 length: 15
clone size: few
V gene: TRBV10-1
CDR3 protein: CASSRTVGPTDTQYF
CDR3 DNA: TGCGCCAGCAGTCGGACAGTAGGTCCGACAGATACGCAGTATTTT

J gene: TRBJ2-3
D gene: -
CDR3 length: 13
clone size: -
V gene: TRBV18
CDR3 protein: CASSPPSLNTQYF
CDR3 DNA: TGTGCCAGCTCACCACCGTCGCTCAATACGCAGTATTTT

J gene: TRBJ2-1
D gene: TRBD1
CDR3 length: 14
clone size: -
V gene: TRBV7-2
CDR3 protein: CASSSRGSYNEQFF
CDR3 DNA: TGTGCCAGCAGCTCCAGGGGGTCCTACAATGAGCAGTTCTTC

J gene: TRBJ2-7
D gene: TRBD2
CDR3 length: 17
clone size: -
V gene: TRBV5-4
CDR3 protein: CASSLPEGLAARSEQYF
CDR3 DNA: TGTGCCAGCAGCTTGCCCGAGGGACTAGCGGCTCGGAGCGAGCAGTACTTC

J gene: TRBJ1-3
D gene: -
CDR3 length: 15
clone size: -
V gene: TRBV6-6
CDR3 protein: CASRAPVYSGNTIYF
CDR3 DNA: TGTGCCAGCAGGGCACCGGTTTACTCTGGAAACACCATATATTTT

J gene: TRBJ2-5
D gene: TRBD2
CDR3 length: 15
clone size: -
V gene: TRBV28
CDR3 protein: CASSPRGAGEETQYF
CDR3 DNA: TGTGCCAGCAGTCCGAGAGGAGCGGGAGAAGAGACCCAGTACTTC

J gene: TRBJ2-7
D gene: TRBD2
CDR3 length: 14
clone size: -
V gene: TRBV5-1
CDR3 protein: CASSRTSGSYEQYF
CDR3 DNA: TGCGCCAGCAGCCGGACTAGCGGCTCCTACGAGCAGTACTTC

J gene: TRBJ2-1
D gene: -
CDR3 length: 15
clone size: -
V gene: TRBV28
CDR3 protein: CASSPLGEVQYEQFF
CDR3 DNA: TGTGCCAGCAGTCCCCTAGGCGAGGTCCAATATGAGCAGTTCTTC

J gene: TRBJ2-5
D gene: -
CDR3 length: 14
clone size: -
V gene: TRBV7-9
CDR3 protein: CASSHYRGKETQYF
CDR3 DNA: TGTGCCAGCAGCCACTACCGGGGAAAAGAGACCCAGTACTTC

J gene: TRBJ2-7
D gene: -
CDR3 length: 12
clone size: -
V gene: TRBV6-5
CDR3 protein: CASSYSGSEQYF
CDR3 DNA: TGTGCCAGCAGTTACTCAGGGTCCGAGCAGTACTTC

J gene: TRBJ2-7
D gene: -
CDR3 length: 13
clone size: -
V gene: TRBV10-1
CDR3 protein: CASSEGPTYEQYF
CDR3 DNA: TGCGCCAGCAGTGAAGGGCCTACCTACGAGCAGTACTTC

J gene: TRBJ2-2
D gene: -
CDR3 length: 12
clone size: -
V gene: TRBV11-3
CDR3 protein: CASSPNSGELFF
CDR3 DNA: TGTGCCAGCAGCCCGAATTCAGGGGAGCTGTTTTTT

J gene: TRBJ2-7
D gene: -
CDR3 length: 14
clone size: -
V gene: TRBV27
CDR3 protein: CASSSVDRPYEQYF
CDR3 DNA: TGTGCCAGCAGCTCCGTTGACAGGCCCTACGAGCAGTACTTC

J gene: TRBJ2-3
D gene: -
CDR3 length: 13
clone size: once
V gene: TRBV7-3
CDR3 protein: CASSFQGRDTQYF
CDR3 DNA: TGTGCCAGCAGCTTTCAGGGTAGAGATACGCAGTATTTT

J gene: TRBJ1-2
D gene: -
CDR3 length: 13
clone size: -
V gene: TRBV7-6
CDR3 protein: CASSPSDNYGYTF
CDR3 DNA: TGTGCCAGCAGCCCCTCGGACAACTATGGCTACACCTTC

J gene: TRBJ1-1
D gene: -
CDR3 length: 14
clone size: -
V gene: TRBV29-1
CDR3 protein: CSVVVPRGSTEAFF
CDR3 DNA: TGCAGCGTTGTGGTACCCAGGGGAAGCACTGAAGCTTTCTTT

J gene: TRBJ2-1
D gene: TRBD2
CDR3 length: 15
clone size: few
V gene: TRBV2
CDR3 protein: CASRGGGAGFNEQFF
CDR3 DNA: TGTGCCAGCCGCGGCGGGGGGGCCGGGTTCAATGAGCAGTTCTTC

J gene: TRBJ2-1
D gene: -
CDR3 length: 11
clone size: -
V gene: TRBV2
CDR3 protein: CASSESLEQFF
CDR3 DNA: TGTGCCAGCAGTGAATCGCTTGAGCAGTTCTTC

J gene: TRBJ2-3
D gene: TRBD2
CDR3 length: 16
clone size: -
V gene: TRBV4-2
CDR3 protein: CASSQYIAGGLDTQYF
CDR3 DNA: TGTGCCAGCAGCCAATACATAGCGGGAGGTTTAGATACGCAGTATTTT

J gene: TRBJ2-5
D gene: TRBD2
CDR3 length: 14
clone size: -
V gene: TRBV11-2
CDR3 protein: CASTVGGAGETQYF
CDR3 DNA: TGTGCCAGCACCGTCGGGGGGGCCGGGGAGACCCAGTACTTC

J gene: TRBJ2-1
D gene: -
CDR3 length: 19
clone size: -
V gene: TRBV7-9
CDR3 protein: CASSLTGGHRAISYNEQFF
CDR3 DNA: TGTGCCAGCAGCTTAACGGGTGGCCACCGCGCCATCTCCTACAATGAGCAGTTCTTC

J gene: TRBJ1-3
D gene: -
CDR3 length: 15
clone size: once
V gene: TRBV5-5
CDR3 protein: CASSFIPGTGNTIYF
CDR3 DNA: TGTGCCAGCAGCTTCATCCCAGGGACTGGAAACACCATATATTTT

J gene: TRBJ1-2
D gene: -
CDR3 length: 14
clone size: -
V gene: TRBV14
CDR3 protein: CASSQDWANYGYTF
CDR3 DNA: TGTGCCAGCAGCCAAGATTGGGCTAACTATGGCTACACCTTC

J gene: TRBJ2-3
D gene: -
CDR3 length: 15
clone size: -
V gene: TRBV5-4
CDR3 protein: CASSPASEGTDTQYF
CDR3 DNA: TGTGCCAGCAGCCCGGCTAGCGAGGGCACAGATACGCAGTATTTT

J gene: TRBJ2-3
D gene: TRBD2
CDR3 length: 17
clone size: -
V gene: TRBV19
CDR3 protein: CASSIQGSGVSTDTQYF
CDR3 DNA: TGTGCCAGTAGTATTCAGGGTAGCGGGGTTAGCACAGATACGCAGTATTTT

J gene: TRBJ2-3
D gene: TRBD2
CDR3 length: 18
clone size: -
V gene: TRBV5-1
CDR3 protein: CASKRSGRGSSPTDTQYF
CDR3 DNA: TGCGCCAGCAAGCGCAGCGGGAGGGGTTCTAGCCCCACAGATACGCAGTATTTT

J gene: TRBJ2-1
D gene: -
CDR3 length: 14
clone size: -
V gene: TRBV7-6
CDR3 protein: CASSLVGPGDEQFF
CDR3 DNA: TGTGCCAGCAGCTTAGTAGGACCCGGCGATGAGCAGTTCTTC

J gene: TRBJ1-2
D gene: TRBD1
CDR3 length: 14
clone size: -
V gene: TRBV19
CDR3 protein: CASSTDRGLYGYTF
CDR3 DNA: TGTGCCAGTAGTACTGACAGGGGGCTCTATGGCTACACCTTC

J gene: TRBJ2-7
D gene: TRBD1
CDR3 length: 14
clone size: -
V gene: TRBV30
CDR3 protein: CAWSPGTGAYEQYF
CDR3 DNA: TGTGCCTGGAGTCCAGGGACAGGGGCCTACGAGCAGTACTTC